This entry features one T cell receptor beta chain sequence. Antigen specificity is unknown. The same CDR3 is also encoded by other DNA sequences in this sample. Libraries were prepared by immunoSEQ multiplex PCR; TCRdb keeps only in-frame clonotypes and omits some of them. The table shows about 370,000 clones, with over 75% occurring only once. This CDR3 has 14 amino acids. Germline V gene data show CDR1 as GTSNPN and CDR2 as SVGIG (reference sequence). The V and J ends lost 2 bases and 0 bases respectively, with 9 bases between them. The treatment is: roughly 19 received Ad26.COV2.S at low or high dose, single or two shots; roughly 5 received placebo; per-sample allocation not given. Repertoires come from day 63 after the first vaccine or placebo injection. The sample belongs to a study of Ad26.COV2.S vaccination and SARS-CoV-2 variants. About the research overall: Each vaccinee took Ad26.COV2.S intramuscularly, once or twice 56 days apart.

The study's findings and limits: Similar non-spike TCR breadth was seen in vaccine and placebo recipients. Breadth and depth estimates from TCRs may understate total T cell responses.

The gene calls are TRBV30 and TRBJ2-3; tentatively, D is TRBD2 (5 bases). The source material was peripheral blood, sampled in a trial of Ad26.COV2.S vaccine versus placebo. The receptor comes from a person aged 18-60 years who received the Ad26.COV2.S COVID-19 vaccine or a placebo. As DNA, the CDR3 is TGTGCCTGGAGTCTTGGACTCAGCACAGATACGCAGTATTTT. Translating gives CAWSLGLSTDTQYF.